The clone carrying this T cell receptor beta chain showed up just a few times. Its antigen is still unknown. This sample was taken from a study of T cell responses to AZD1222 COVID-19 vaccine. Study-wide results and caveats: Most donors were white British, females outnumbered males, and clonal diversity was possibly underestimated. Dominant at 160-218 and 743-854, vaccine-associated CD4 TCRs also spanned spike. Nearly half of spike-specific TCRs reportedly go after variant regions that carry no mutations.

The CDR3 sequence is 17 residues long. Trimming removed 6 bases at V and 5 bases at J, with 28 bases between. Germline V gives CDR1 SQVTM, CDR2 ANQGSEA. The protocol was immunoSEQ multiplex PCR, while the TCRdb copy is restricted to in-frame clones and leaves out a portion. The data show approximately 150,000 clones, about 83% seen once. This sequence originates from an adult who received the AZD1222 COVID-19 vaccine. The rearrangement uses TRBV29-1 and TRBJ1-1, with a weak D call TRBD1 (5 bases). Source: peripheral blood, taken 28 days after the second AZD1222 dose. Here the CDR3 reads CSVLPFGTDNSRTEAFF. The CDR3 coding sequence is TGCAGCGTCCTTCCTTTCGGGACGGACAACTCTAGAACTGAAGCTTTCTTT.